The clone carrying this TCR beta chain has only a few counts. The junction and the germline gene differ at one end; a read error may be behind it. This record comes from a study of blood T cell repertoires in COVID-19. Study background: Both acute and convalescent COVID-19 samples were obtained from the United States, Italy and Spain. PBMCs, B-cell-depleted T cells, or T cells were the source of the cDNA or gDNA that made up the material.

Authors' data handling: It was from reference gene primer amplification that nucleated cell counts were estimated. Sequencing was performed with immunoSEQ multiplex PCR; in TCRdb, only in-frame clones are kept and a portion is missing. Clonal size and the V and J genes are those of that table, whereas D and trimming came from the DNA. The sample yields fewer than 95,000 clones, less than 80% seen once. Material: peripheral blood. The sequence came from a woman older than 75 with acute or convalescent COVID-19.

The CDR3 DNA follows: TGTGCCAGCAGTGGAGAGGGACATGCCTATTTT. Its translation: CASSGEGHAYF. The chain is built from TRBV12-3 or TRBV12-4 and TRBJ1-5, with D maybe TRBD1 (6 bases). The CDR3 contains 11 residues.